This T cell receptor beta chain originates from a study of blood T cell repertoires in COVID-19. Using immunoSEQ multiplex PCR, the repertoire was profiled, and TCRdb retains in-frame clones only, with some absent. The repertoire holds 90,000 to 150,000 clones, with over 75% as singletons. The receptor was derived from an elderly man with acute or convalescent COVID-19. Material: peripheral blood.

As DNA, the CDR3 is TGTGCCAGCAGCTCACAGGGGCGGGGGGACGAGACCCAGTACTTC. Its protein product is CASSSQGRGDETQYF. The chain combines TRBV7-9 with TRBJ2-5; tentative D call: TRBD2 (8 bases). The length of the CDR3 is 15 residues. V was pared by 4 bases and J by 5 bases, with 17 bases between. The V gene's germline CDR1 is SEHNR and CDR2 FQNEAQ (reference sequence).